This T cell receptor beta chain was documented in a study of shared clonotypes between healthy human individuals. Whole-study results and caveats: Despite large depth, rarefaction showed incomplete sorted-subset sequencing.

Donors comprised healthy HIV-negative adults lacking recent acute infections or vaccinations. Between the trimmed V and J ends, which lost 6 bases and 0 bases, there was a span of 12 bases. CDR1 MNHEY and CDR2 SVGAGI come from the germline V gene. This CDR3 region has 15 residues. The assay was immunoSEQ multiplex PCR, and TCRdb's table has in-frame clones only and misses some. This repertoire shows roughly 2.2 million clones, less than 95% found once; its top ten account for around 0.38%. On this clone: No antigen is known for it.

The chain joins TRBV6-5 to TRBJ2-1; a possible D gene is TRBD2 (5 bases). The receptor comes from a man aged 18 to 30 in good health. Some clones in this sample may be carry-over from other donors' samples. Material: naive CD4+ T cells from PBMCs. Subset here: CD45RA+ positively selected. CDR3 protein: CASSQAVSSYNEQFF. Written as DNA, the CDR3 is TGTGCCAGCAGCCAAGCGGTTAGCTCCTACAATGAGCAGTTCTTC.